The 31 T cell receptor beta chains below all came from one sample that was sequenced in a study of T cells in Graves' hyperthyroidism and ophthalmopathy. TCR beta CDR3 region amplification was performed from RNA transcripts. The study used the HTBI primer set for a first-round RT-PCR of the TCR CDR3. TCRdb reanalysed the multiplex PCR reads using MiXCR and keeps one entry per CDR3 protein. The sample consists of about 480,000 distinct CDR3 sequences, approximately 14% of them appearing once. The sample comprised blood. These receptor sequences come from a young woman with Graves' hyperthyroidism.

This clonotype was seen ten or more times. CDR3 nucleotides: TGTGCCAGCAGTTCGCGGAGGGGCTCCTACAATGAGCAGTTCTTC. It yields the protein CASSSRRGSYNEQFF. The chain combines TRBV12-3 or TRBV12-4 with TRBJ2-1; a weak D match, TRBD2 (6 bases). The V gene lost 4 bases and the J gene lost 0 bases, with 10 bases spanning the gap. CDR3 length equals 15 residues.

This clonotype was recorded at least ten times. The rearrangement joins TRBV3-1 to TRBJ1-5, with D perhaps TRBD1 (6 bases). There are 15 residues in the CDR3. Germline CDR1 and CDR2: LGHDT and YNNKEL (reference sequence). V lost 6 bases to trimming and J lost 1 base, with 13 bases between them. The CDR3 here is CASSAGTSSNQPQHF. In DNA, the CDR3 is TGTGCCAGCAGTGCTGGGACATCCAGCAATCAGCCCCAGCATTTT.

In this sample, this clonotype turned up many times. This chain links TRBV12-3 or TRBV12-4 with TRBJ1-5, with D tentatively TRBD1 (6 bases). The CDR3 is 16 residues long. V was trimmed by 0 bases and J by 0 bases, leaving 9 bases between them. The CDR3 coding sequence is TGTGCCAGCAGTTTAGCAGGGGGGAATAGCAATCAGCCCCAGCATTTT. Its translation is CASSLAGGNSNQPQHF.

The rearrangement uses TRBV15 and TRBJ2-7, with D perhaps TRBD1 (5 bases). With 5 bases removed from V and 4 bases from J, the gap between germline ends came to 12 bases. Germline V gene data show CDR1 as LNHNV and CDR2 as YYDKDF (reference sequence). The CDR3 loop spans 13 amino acids. The CDR3 coding sequence is TGTGCCACCAGCGTATTACAGGAATACGAGCAGTACTTC. It is translated as CATSVLQEYEQYF.

With regard to this clonotype: The junction departs from germline at one end; a sequencing error may be responsible. The chain couples TRBV7-7 to TRBJ1-1; D is ambiguous. The CDR3 is made up of 14 amino acids. Per germline, CDR1 SSHAT and CDR2 FNYEAQ (reference sequence). The CDR3 DNA follows: TGTGCTAGCAGCTTAAGGCCTGGAGCCGCTGAAGCTTTCTTT. It encodes CASSLRPGAAEAFF.

The rearrangement links TRBV29-1 to TRBJ2-7, with 10 bases matching TRBD1. CDR1 and CDR2 from the germline V gene are SQVTM and ANQGSEA. V gave up 1 base and J gave up 2 bases; unmatched junction bases: 5. The CDR3 consists of 15 residues. CDR3 protein: CSVEGAGTGAYEQYF. CDR3 bases: TGCAGCGTTGAAGGTGCCGGGACAGGGGCCTACGAGCAGTACTTC.

This clonotype showed up many times. V and J are TRBV5-1 and TRBJ1-6; tentative D call: TRBD1 (6 bases). The CDR3 has 13 residues. Germline values: CDR1 SGHRS, CDR2 YFSETQ. The V gene lost 5 bases and the J gene lost 10 bases, with 13 bases spanning the gap. The CDR3 reads CASRGGGQSPLHF. DNA of the CDR3: TGCGCCAGCAGAGGAGGGGGGCAATCACCCCTCCACTTT.

This chain uses TRBV19 with TRBJ1-1, with TRBD1 matching over 9 bases. The CDR3 is 12 residues long. The J segment lost 8 bases and the V segment lost 6 bases, leaving 4 bases of the junction unmatched. CDR1 is LNHDA and CDR2 is SQIVND in the germline V gene (reference sequence). In DNA, the CDR3 is TGTGCCAGTAGAAAAACAGGGGGCGAAGCTTTCTTT. This encodes CASRKTGGEAFF. Full variable domain (outside the CDR3, taken from reference TRBV19 and TRBJ1-1): DGGITQSPKYLFRKEGQNVTLSCEQNLNHDAMYWYRQDPGQGLRLIYYSQIVNDFQKGDIAEGYSVSREKKESFPLTVTSAQKNPTAFYLCASRKTGGEAFFGQGTRLTVV.

This clonotype was recorded many times. The chain couples TRBV7-8 to TRBJ1-5; D gene ambiguous. The CDR3 is 13 amino acids. The germline V gene has CDR1 SGHVS and CDR2 FQNEAQ. Trimming left V 7 bases short and J 5 bases short, with 12 bases between. CDR3 region: CASMGYGDQPQHF. The CDR3 nucleotides read TGTGCCAGCATGGGTTATGGTGATCAGCCCCAGCATTTT. Looking up the rest from reference TRBV7-8 and TRBJ1-5 gives the full variable domain: GAGVSQSPRYKVAKRGQDVALRCDPISGHVSLFWYQQALGQGPEFLTYFQNEAQLDKSGLPSDRFFAERPEGSVSTLKIQRTQQEDSAVYLCASMGYGDQPQHFGDGTRLSIL.

This clonotype was seen many times. One end of the junction does not line up with germline, which may come from a read error. This rearrangement joins TRBV19 to TRBJ2-2; D is ambiguous. Germline CDR1 LNHDA, CDR2 SQIVND (reference sequence). The CDR3 is 12 amino acids. CDR3 region: CASSIGTGELFF. DNA of the CDR3: TGTGCCAGTAGCATAGGCACCGGGGAGCTGTTTTTT. The full variable domain, rest sourced from reference TRBV19 and TRBJ2-2, is DGGITQSPKYLFRKEGQNVTLSCEQNLNHDAMYWYRQDPGQGLRLIYYSQIVNDFQKGDIAEGYSVSREKKESFPLTVTSAQKNPTAFYLCASSIGTGELFFGEGSRLTVL.

This sequence joins TRBV7-9 and TRBJ2-1; D may be TRBD1 (7 bases). CDR1 is SEHNR, CDR2 FQNEAQ, per germline (reference sequence). The CDR3 spans 18 residues. V dropped 5 bases and J dropped 3 bases, with 23 bases sitting between them. The CDR3 DNA follows: TGTGCCAGCAGCACTCCTAGACCGGAGGGGGCCGTCTACAATGAGCAGTTCTTC. Translation gives CASSTPRPEGAVYNEQFF. The full variable domain, its missing parts supplied by reference TRBV7-9 and TRBJ2-1, is DTGVSQNPRHKITKRGQNVTFRCDPISEHNRLYWYRQTLGQGPEFLTYFQNEAQLEKSRLLSDRFSAERPKGSFSTLEIQRTEQGDSAMYLCASSTPRPEGAVYNEQFFGPGTRLTVL.

This chain connects TRBV6-2 or TRBV6-3 to TRBJ2-7, with no clear D. The germline V and J ends were trimmed by 8 bases and 2 bases, with 7 bases remaining between them. Germline V gene lookup returns CDR1 MNHEY and CDR2 SVGEGT. The CDR3 contains 11 residues. In DNA form, the CDR3 reads TGTGCCAGCTCGACTCCCTACGAGCAGTACTTC. Protein sequence: CASSTPYEQYF.

The rearrangement links TRBV9 to TRBJ2-1; no reliable D call. Germline V lookup: CDR1 SGDLS, CDR2 YYNGEE. Trimming shortened V by 3 bases and J by 8 bases, and 9 bases separated the two germline ends. This CDR3 is built from 12 residues. The CDR3, as DNA: TGTGCCAGCAGCGCAGGTCCCTATGAGCAGTTCTTC. Its protein product is CASSAGPYEQFF.

This clonotype is a singleton in its sample. This may be a read error, as it is one base from a much larger clone. V gene TRBV6-1 combines with J gene TRBJ2-4; 8 bases agree with TRBD2. The CDR3 loop spans 15 amino acids. Looked up from germline, CDR1 is MNHNS and CDR2 is SASEGT. With V trimmed by 3 bases and J by 6 bases, 7 bases remained unmatched. The CDR3 nucleotides are TGTGCCAGCAGTGATTCCAAGGCGGGAGGAAACATTCAGTACTTC. Translated, it gives CASSDSKAGGNIQYF.

This clonotype has more than one count but fewer than ten. The chain links TRBV5-4 to TRBJ2-1; the D gene is possibly TRBD2 (6 bases). The CDR3 spans 16 residues. V was clipped by 3 bases and J by 3 bases, with 16 bases between them. CDR1 SGHNT and CDR2 YYREEE come from the germline V gene (reference sequence). Here the CDR3 DNA reads TGTGCCAGCAGCTATTCTAGCGCCACTCACTACAATGAGCAGTTCTTC. Translating it yields CASSYSSATHYNEQFF.

This clonotype was seen repeatedly, ten times or more. The J gene is TRBJ2-1, the V gene TRBV2; 9 bases fit TRBD2. Germline-derived CDR1 and CDR2 are SNHLY and FYNNEI. Germline trimming cut 0 bases from V and 7 bases from J; bases unmatched to any gene: 7. The CDR3 length is 16 residues. The CDR3: CASSEATSGYRNEQFF. CDR3 bases: TGTGCCAGCAGTGAAGCTACTAGCGGGTATAGAAATGAGCAGTTCTTC.

At least ten counts were recorded for this clonotype. The rearrangement joins TRBV28 to TRBJ2-5; D not certain. Germline assignment: CDR1 MDHEN and CDR2 SYDVKM. The germline V and J ends were trimmed by 7 bases and 0 bases, with 15 bases remaining between them. This CDR3 has 15 amino acids. As DNA, the CDR3 is TGTGCCAGCAACCCTCACCGGGCCTACCAAGAGACCCAGTACTTC. Translating gives CASNPHRAYQETQYF. The full variable domain, with the rest looked up from reference TRBV28 and TRBJ2-5, is DVKVTQSSRYLVKRTGEKVFLECVQDMDHENMFWYRQDPGLGLRLIYFSYDVKMKEKGDIPEGYSVSREKKERFSLILESASTNQTSMYLCASNPHRAYQETQYFGPGTRLLVL.

This clonotype was found many times. This chain's CDR3 is CASSERGLVNTEAFF. CDR3 nucleotide sequence: TGTGCCAGCAGTGAAAGGGGACTGGTTAACACTGAAGCTTTCTTT. This sequence joins TRBV6-1 and TRBJ1-1; a weak D match, TRBD1 (5 bases). V lost 2 bases and J lost 2, with 12 bases in between. The germline V gene has CDR1 MNHNS and CDR2 SASEGT. The CDR3 length is 15 residues.

This clonotype was counted only a few times. The chain recombines TRBV3-1 with TRBJ2-2; D remains ambiguous. Germline lookup yields CDR1 LGHDT and CDR2 YNNKEL (reference sequence). The length of the CDR3 is 13 residues. V gave up 1 base and J gave up 3 bases, with 3 bases separating them. The CDR3 DNA reads TGTGCCAGCAGCCAAGTCCACACCGGGGAGCTGTTTTTT. Protein sequence: CASSQVHTGELFF.

There are many counts of this clonotype. The chain recombines TRBV27 with TRBJ1-4, with D possibly matching TRBD1 (5 bases). V gave up 5 bases and J gave up 3 bases, with 16 bases separating them. This CDR3 spans 16 amino acids. The V gene's germline CDR1 is MNHEY and CDR2 SMNVEV (reference sequence). CDR3 sequence reads: CASSPWAGGANEKLFF. In DNA form, the CDR3 reads TGTGCCAGCAGTCCCTGGGCCGGAGGGGCTAATGAAAAACTGTTTTTT.

The chain couples TRBV12-3 or TRBV12-4 to TRBJ1-2; TRBD1 might be the D (5 bases). CDR3 length: 15 amino acids. Trimming cost V 5 bases and J 4 bases, with 17 bases left between them. The CDR3 is CASSIVQVSGYGYTF. CDR3 sequence (DNA): TGTGCCAGCAGTATAGTACAGGTTAGCGGCTATGGCTACACCTTC.

The rearrangement joins TRBV12-3 or TRBV12-4 to TRBJ2-5; 10 positions match TRBD1. The CDR3 contains 18 residues. Unmatched junction bases numbered 9, after V lost 2 bases and J lost 0 bases. The CDR3 bases are TGTGCCAGCAGTTTAAAGTATCCGGGACAGGGGTACCAAGAGACCCAGTACTTC. Translating gives CASSLKYPGQGYQETQYF.

This chain connects TRBV7-2 to TRBJ2-7, with 9 nucleotides matching TRBD2. V dropped 1 base and J dropped 6; count of bases not matched to a gene: 4. Germline loops: CDR1 SGHTA, CDR2 FQGNSA. The CDR3 has 14 amino acids. CDR3 region: CASSLGREGREQYF. In DNA, the CDR3 is TGTGCCAGCAGCTTAGGGCGGGAGGGCCGCGAGCAGTACTTC.

With respect to this clonotype: The junction shows a germline mismatch at one end, possibly a read error. V gene TRBV5-1 combines with J gene TRBJ2-3, with D maybe TRBD2 (6 bases). This CDR3 has 15 amino acids. CDR1 is SGHRS, CDR2 YFSETQ, per germline. Here the CDR3 DNA reads TGTGCCAGCAGCGTAGACCCCGGGAGCTCGGATACGCAGTATTTT. Its translation is CASSVDPGSSDTQYF.

The sample holds many counts of this clonotype. The chain carries TRBV15 and TRBJ2-3; 10 nucleotides line up with TRBD1. The CDR3 length is 15 residues. Germline-derived CDR1 and CDR2 are LNHNV and YYDKDF (reference sequence). The junction had 5 bases not matched to a gene; V was cut back by 6 bases and J by 2 bases. This CDR3 reads CATSWGTGDTDTQYF. The CDR3 DNA reads as TGTGCCACCAGTTGGGGGACAGGGGACACAGATACGCAGTATTTT.

The rearrangement joins TRBV12-3 or TRBV12-4 to TRBJ2-1; tentatively, D is TRBD1 (5 bases). V lost 6 bases and J 3 bases, leaving 15 bases between the germline ends. The CDR3 sequence is 15 residues long. The CDR3, as DNA: TGTGCCAGCAGCACTCCAGGGATGTTCTACAATGAGCAGTTCTTC. Its translation: CASSTPGMFYNEQFF.

This clonotype was counted many times. This chain connects TRBV30 to TRBJ1-1; no firm D call. This CDR3 has 12 residues. Germline CDR1 is GTSNPN and CDR2 is SVGIG (reference sequence). V was pared by 2 bases and J by 3 bases, with 7 bases between. The CDR3 DNA reads TGTGCCTGGAGTAGACACTACACTGAAGCTTTCTTT. Translation gives CAWSRHYTEAFF. Combining the CDR3 with reference TRBV30 and TRBJ1-1 gives the whole variable domain SQTIHQWPATLVQPVGSPLSLECTVEGTSNPNLYWYRQAAGRGLQLLFYSVGIGQISSEVPQNLSASRPQDRQFILSSKKLLLSDSGFYLCAWSRHYTEAFFGQGTRLTVV.

CDR3 protein: CASSLAAGRGTEAFF. The CDR3 DNA reads TGCGCCAGCAGCTTGGCGGCAGGGAGGGGCACTGAAGCTTTCTTT. V is TRBV5-1 and J is TRBJ1-1; D is possibly TRBD1 (5 bases). With 0 bases removed from V and 4 bases from J, the gap between germline ends came to 13 bases. The length of the CDR3 is 15 residues. The germline V gene has CDR1 SGHRS and CDR2 YFSETQ.

The V gene is TRBV3-1, the J gene TRBJ2-1, with TRBD2 matching over 10 bases. This CDR3 has 16 amino acids. V shed 3 bases and J 8 bases; nucleotides not matched to a gene: 10. The V gene's germline CDR1 is LGHDT and CDR2 YNNKEL (reference sequence). The CDR3 region has the DNA TGTGCCAGCAGCCAGGGGCTAGCGGGAGTGGGCTATGAGCAGTTCTTC. As protein: CASSQGLAGVGYEQFF.

This clonotype was observed a handful of times. This chain uses TRBV19 with TRBJ1-5, with D maybe TRBD1 (5 bases). Germline V lookup: CDR1 LNHDA, CDR2 SQIVND (reference sequence). The CDR3 is made up of 16 amino acids. Trimming left V 4 bases short and J 4 bases short, with 17 bases between. The CDR3 spells CASSRTPARVNQPQHF. In nucleotides, the CDR3 is TGTGCCAGTAGTAGGACACCCGCTCGCGTTAATCAGCCCCAGCATTTT.

There are many counts of this clonotype. The chain is built from TRBV19 and TRBJ1-5; no clear D. Germline values: CDR1 LNHDA, CDR2 SQIVND (reference sequence). Between the trimmed V and J ends, which lost 11 bases and 5 bases, there was a span of 4 bases. CDR3 length: 9 residues. The CDR3 spells CALDQPQHF. DNA of the CDR3: TGTGCCCTCGATCAGCCCCAGCATTTT.